The present TCR beta chain was sequenced within a study of blood T cell repertoires in COVID-19. Background on the study: T cells, B-cell-depleted T cells, or PBMCs provided the cDNA or gDNA that served as material.

Germline CDR1 and CDR2: LNHDA and SQIVND (reference sequence). Trimming took off 7 bases at V and 4 bases at J, with 21 bases between the two ends. The CDR3 runs 16 residues. Individuals drawn from approximately 22 US areas were about 18 to 95 years old. Exposed participants came across a COVID-19 case within 2 weeks before study entry. Original methodology: Estimates of nucleated cell counts were drawn from the amplification of reference gene primers. The table came from immunoSEQ multiplex PCR; TCRdb's copy has only in-frame clones and leaves some out. V, J and clone size derive from that table, while D and trimming were established from the DNA sequence. The data contain 200,000 to 250,000 clones, over 80% of them singletons.

The receptor was derived from a man in his forties or fifties who had been exposed to COVID-19. V usage is TRBV19 and J usage is TRBJ2-3; TRBD1 is a possible D gene (6 bases). Source material: PBMCs or T cells enriched from blood (not recorded which). CDR3 DNA sequence: TGTGCCAGTAAGGGGGTCTTGGGGGCTGGTTCAGATACGCAGTATTTT. This gives the protein CASKGVLGAGSDTQYF. The whole variable domain, filled in from reference TRBV19 and TRBJ2-3, reads DGGITQSPKYLFRKEGQNVTLSCEQNLNHDAMYWYRQDPGQGLRLIYYSQIVNDFQKGDIAEGYSVSREKKESFPLTVTSAQKNPTAFYLCASKGVLGAGSDTQYFGPGTRLTVL.